The rows below give T cell receptor beta chains drawn from one sample of a study of blood T cell repertoires in COVID-19. Produced via immunoSEQ multiplex PCR; TCRdb's table is partial and in-frame only. The table lists around 230,000 clones, roughly 80% of them singletons. Sample: peripheral blood. These receptors were collected from a woman aged 80 or older with acute or convalescent COVID-19. Each CDR3 is given with its conserved first and last residue. Each record gives: D gene, clone size, J gene, V gene, CDR3 protein, CDR3 DNA. D genes are given only for firm matches. Some rows mark clone size as missing; the rest say once, few, many or name a class of expanded clone.

TRBD2 | NA | TRBJ2-7 | TRBV9 | CASSAHPLAVPYEQYF | TGTGCCAGCAGCGCCCATCCACTAGCGGTTCCCTACGAGCAGTACTTC
NA | NA | TRBJ1-6 | TRBV6-5 | CASSDRFYNSPLHF | TGTGCCAGTTCAGACAGGTTCTATAATTCACCCCTCCACTTT
NA | NA | TRBJ1-5 | TRBV19 | CASSGQSNQPQHF | TGTGCCAGTAGTGGACAAAGCAATCAGCCCCAGCATTTT
NA | NA | TRBJ1-2 | TRBV7-9 | CASSLEGSRRVTF | TGTGCCAGCAGCTTGGAGGGTTCCCGCCGTGTCACCTTC
NA | NA | TRBJ1-6 | TRBV3-1/TRBV3-2 | CASSPRAIYNSPLHF | TGTGCCAGCAGCCCCCGAGCCATTTATAATTCACCCCTCCACTTT
NA | few | TRBJ1-5 | TRBV29-1 | CSATAGGGGQPQHF | TGCAGCGCGACTGCCGGGGGGGGCGGTCAGCCCCAGCATTTT
TRBD1 | few | TRBJ1-2 | TRBV18 | CASSPGTGAGGYGYTF | TGTGCCAGCTCACCTGGGACAGGGGCCGGTGGCTATGGCTACACCTTC
TRBD2 | NA | TRBJ2-5 | TRBV5-6 | CASSRRASGAQETQYF | TGTGCCAGCAGCCGGAGGGCTAGCGGGGCGCAAGAGACCCAGTACTTC
NA | NA | TRBJ1-5 | TRBV12-3/TRBV12-4 | CASLRDIGQPQHF | TGTGCCAGTCTCCGGGACATAGGCCAGCCCCAGCATTTT
TRBD1 | NA | TRBJ2-7 | TRBV5-1 | CASSLRTGGGYEQYF | TGCGCCAGCAGCTTAAGGACAGGGGGTGGCTACGAGCAGTACTTC
NA | NA | TRBJ2-2 | TRBV5-6 | CASSLFISDWRNTGELFF | TGTGCCAGCAGCTTGTTCATAAGTGATTGGAGGAACACCGGGGAGCTGTTTTTT
NA | once | TRBJ2-7 | TRBV29-1 | CSVAHRVTSYEQYF | TGCAGCGTGGCACACAGGGTTACGTCCTACGAGCAGTACTTC
TRBD1 | NA | TRBJ2-1 | TRBV7-8 | CASSRGQDNEQFF | TGTGCCAGCAGCCGGGGACAGGACAATGAGCAGTTCTTC
TRBD2 | NA | TRBJ2-3 | TRBV4-2 | CASSQDRTSGEPDTQYF | TGTGCCAGCAGCCAGGACCGGACTAGCGGGGAACCAGATACGCAGTATTTT
NA | NA | TRBJ2-3 | TRBV21-1 | CASNRGWCTDTQYF | TGTGCCAGCAACCGGGGGTGGTGTACAGATACGCAGTATTTT
NA | NA | TRBJ2-6 | TRBV5-1 | CASSLDSSGANVLTF | TGCGCCAGCAGCTTGGACAGCTCTGGGGCCAACGTCCTGACTTTC
NA | few | TRBJ1-1 | TRBV12-3/TRBV12-4 | CASVLLNTEAFF | TGTGCGAGTGTGCTCTTGAACACTGAAGCTTTCTTT
TRBD1 | NA | TRBJ2-7 | TRBV7-9 | CASSYLGQVYEQYF | TGTGCCAGCAGCTACCTGGGACAGGTGTACGAGCAGTACTTC
TRBD2 | NA | TRBJ2-1 | TRBV5-1 | CASSLATSGTSGRNEQFF | TGCGCCAGCAGCTTGGCGACATCCGGGACTAGCGGGAGGAATGAGCAGTTCTTC
NA | NA | TRBJ2-3 | TRBV5-1 | CASSLEGAGGAGGTDTQYF | TGCGCCAGCAGCTTGGAAGGAGCGGGTGGGGCCGGTGGCACAGATACGCAGTATTTT
NA | NA | TRBJ2-5 | TRBV6-5 | CASSYSSSLRMETQYF | TGTGCCAGCAGTTACTCGTCTTCCCTGCGGATGGAGACCCAGTACTTC
NA | NA | TRBJ2-3 | TRBV6-5 | CASRDFTDTQYF | TGTGCCAGCAGGGACTTCACAGATACGCAGTATTTT
NA | NA | TRBJ2-1 | TRBV10-1 | CASSESSNYLYNEQFF | TGCGCCAGCAGTGAGTCTAGCAACTACCTGTACAATGAGCAGTTCTTC
NA | NA | TRBJ1-1 | TRBV7-9 | CASSLFEGVNTEAFF | TGTGCCAGCAGCTTGTTTGAGGGCGTGAACACTGAAGCTTTCTTT
NA | NA | TRBJ2-3 | TRBV25-1 | CASSQTVGATDTQYF | TGTGCCAGCAGTCAGACAGTGGGGGCCACAGATACGCAGTATTTT
TRBD1 | once | TRBJ1-5 | TRBV27 | CASSYRGPNQPQHF | TGTGCCAGCAGCTACAGGGGGCCCAATCAGCCCCAGCATTTT
TRBD2 | NA | TRBJ2-3 | TRBV5-1 | CASSLGTSFTDTQYF | TGCGCCAGCAGCTTGGGGACTAGCTTCACAGATACGCAGTATTTT
TRBD2 | once | TRBJ2-2 | TRBV19 | CASSTLAAGTGELFF | TGTGCCAGTAGTACGCTAGCGGCTGGAACCGGGGAGCTGTTTTTT
NA | NA | TRBJ2-1 | TRBV4-1 | CASSQVTDRTYNEQFF | TGCGCCAGCAGCCAAGTGACTGATCGGACATACAATGAGCAGTTCTTC
NA | NA | TRBJ1-2 | TRBV3-1/TRBV3-2 | CASSQGPGEVGYTF | TGTGCCAGCAGCCAAGGTCCGGGGGAGGTTGGCTACACCTTC
TRBD1 | NA | TRBJ1-1 | TRBV6-5 | CASIRTGMNTEAFF | TGTGCCAGCATCCGGACAGGGATGAACACTGAAGCTTTCTTT
TRBD1 | NA | TRBJ1-5 | TRBV6-5 | CASSRGQAGQPQHF | TGTGCCAGCAGTCGGGGACAGGCAGGACAGCCCCAGCATTTT
NA | once | TRBJ1-2 | TRBV28 | CASSRPGLGAYGYTF | TGTGCCAGCAGTCGTCCGGGACTGGGTGCCTATGGCTACACCTTC
TRBD1 | NA | TRBJ2-7 | TRBV6-5 | CASSSDRVLYEQYF | TGTGCCAGCAGCTCCGACAGGGTCCTCTACGAGCAGTACTTC
NA | NA | TRBJ1-6 | TRBV27 | CASSFLGGGNSPLHF | TGTGCCAGCAGTTTCTTAGGCGGGGGGAATTCACCCCTCCACTTT
NA | NA | TRBJ2-5 | TRBV21-1 | CASSLNRGREETQYF | TGTGCCAGCAGCCTCAACAGGGGGCGTGAGGAGACCCAGTACTTC
NA | NA | TRBJ2-7 | TRBV10-3 | CAILRDPYYEQYF | TGTGCCATCCTGCGGGATCCTTACTACGAGCAGTACTTC